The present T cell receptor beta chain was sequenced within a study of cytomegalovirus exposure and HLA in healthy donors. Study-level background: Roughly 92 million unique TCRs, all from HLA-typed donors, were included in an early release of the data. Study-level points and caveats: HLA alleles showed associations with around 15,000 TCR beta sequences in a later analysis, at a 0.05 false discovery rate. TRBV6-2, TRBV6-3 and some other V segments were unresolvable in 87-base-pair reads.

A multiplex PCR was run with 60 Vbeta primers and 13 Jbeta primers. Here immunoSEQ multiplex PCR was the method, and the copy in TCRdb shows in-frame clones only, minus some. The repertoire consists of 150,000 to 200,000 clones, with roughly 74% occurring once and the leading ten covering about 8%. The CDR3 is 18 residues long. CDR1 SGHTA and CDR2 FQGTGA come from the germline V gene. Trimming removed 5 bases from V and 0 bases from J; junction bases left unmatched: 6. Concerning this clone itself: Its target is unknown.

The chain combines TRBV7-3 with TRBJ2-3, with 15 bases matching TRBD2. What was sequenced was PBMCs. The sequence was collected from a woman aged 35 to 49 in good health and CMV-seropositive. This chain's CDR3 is CASSQTGLAGGSTDTQYF. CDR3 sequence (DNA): TGTGCCAGCAGCCAGACGGGACTAGCGGGAGGAAGCACAGATACGCAGTATTTT.